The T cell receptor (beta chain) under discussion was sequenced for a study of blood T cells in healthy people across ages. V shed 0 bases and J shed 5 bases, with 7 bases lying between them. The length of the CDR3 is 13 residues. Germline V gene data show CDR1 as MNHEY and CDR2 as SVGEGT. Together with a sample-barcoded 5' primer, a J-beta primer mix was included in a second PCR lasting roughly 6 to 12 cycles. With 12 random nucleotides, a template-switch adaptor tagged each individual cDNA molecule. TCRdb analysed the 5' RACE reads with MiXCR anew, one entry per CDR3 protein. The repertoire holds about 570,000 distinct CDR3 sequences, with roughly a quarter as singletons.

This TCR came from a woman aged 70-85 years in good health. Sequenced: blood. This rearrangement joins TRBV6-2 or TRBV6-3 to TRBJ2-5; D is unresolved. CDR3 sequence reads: CASSYSTRETQYF. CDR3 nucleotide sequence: TGTGCCAGCAGTTACTCGACACGGGAGACCCAGTACTTC.